A single sample is the source of the 21 T cell receptor beta chains below, sequenced in a study of early T cells in non-severe SARS-CoV-2 infection. TCRdb fed the 5' RACE reads into MiXCR, producing one record per CDR3 protein. The sample has about 69,000 distinct CDR3 sequences, approximately 9.5% seen once. The sequenced sample consisted of whole blood. Receptors originate from an adult who was a healthcare worker with PCR-confirmed SARS-CoV-2 infection or an uninfected control (not recorded which).

This chain connects TRBV11-2 to TRBJ2-7; the D is unclear. Germline V gives CDR1 SGHAT, CDR2 FQNNGV. Trimming stripped 1 base from V and 0 bases from J, with 13 bases between. The CDR3 is 16 amino acids. CDR3 protein: CASSLVLAAGSYEQYF. Here the CDR3 DNA reads TGTGCCAGCAGCTTAGTTCTGGCCGCAGGCTCCTACGAGCAGTACTTC.

This clonotype has a count of ten or more. The V gene is TRBV27, the J gene TRBJ2-3, with 9 bases lining up with TRBD2. Trimming removed 5 bases from V and 2 bases from J; junction bases left unmatched: 8. The CDR3 runs 16 residues. Germline lookup yields CDR1 MNHEY and CDR2 SMNVEV (reference sequence). The CDR3 loop is CASSLGTSRNTDTQYF. The CDR3 nucleotides are TGTGCCAGCAGTCTCGGGACTAGCAGAAACACAGATACGCAGTATTTT.

This clonotype was counted many times. CDR3 DNA sequence: TGTGCCAGCAGCTCCGGACTAGCGAGGAAGGAGACCCAGTACTTC. This codes for CASSSGLARKETQYF. This rearrangement joins TRBV11-3 to TRBJ2-5; 9 bases align to TRBD2. In germline, CDR1 is SGHNT, CDR2 YENEEA. The junction had 8 bases not matched to a gene; V was cut back by 4 bases and J by 5 bases. This CDR3 contains 15 residues.

This clonotype was picked up a small number of times. The rearrangement uses TRBV6-1 and TRBJ1-3; D gene ambiguous. Germline-derived CDR1 and CDR2 are MNHNS and SASEGT. The CDR3 runs 15 residues. Trimming took 3 bases from V and 0 from J, leaving 9 bases between them. CDR3 residues: CASSELANSGNTIYF. The CDR3 nucleotides read TGTGCCAGCAGTGAGCTGGCGAACTCTGGAAACACCATATATTTT.

This clonotype was found many times. The chain is built from TRBV3-1 and TRBJ2-7; possible D gene TRBD2, 5 bases. Germline V gives CDR1 LGHDT, CDR2 YNNKEL (reference sequence). The CDR3 is 17 residues long. Trimming stripped 2 bases from V and 0 bases from J, with 17 bases between. The CDR3 DNA reads as TGTGCCAGCAGCCAAAGATTTGGGCGGGTCTCCTCCTACGAGCAGTACTTC. This translates into CASSQRFGRVSSYEQYF.

The chain is built from TRBV29-1 and TRBJ2-1; no clear D gene. CDR1 is SQVTM and CDR2 is ANQGSEA in the germline V gene. The V end was cut by 7 bases, the J end by 0 bases, with 10 bases between. The CDR3 covers 13 residues. As DNA, the CDR3 is TGCAGCGCTGGATGGAGCTCCTACAATGAGCAGTTCTTC. This gives the protein CSAGWSSYNEQFF.

This clonotype was detected only a few times. The chain employs TRBV7-2 and TRBJ2-1; maybe TRBD1 (6 bases). This CDR3 has 18 residues. V gave up 3 bases and J gave up 0 bases, with 18 bases separating them. Looked up from germline, CDR1 is SGHTA and CDR2 is FQGNSA. CDR3 amino acids: CASSFRAPGQSSYNEQFF. CDR3 DNA: TGTGCCAGCAGCTTTAGGGCCCCAGGACAGAGCTCCTACAATGAGCAGTTCTTC.

The sample holds a few counts of this clonotype. The V gene is TRBV6-2 or TRBV6-3, the J gene TRBJ2-1, with D uncertain. Germline CDR1 reads MNHEY; CDR2 reads SVGEGT. Trimming took off 10 bases at V and 2 bases at J, with 6 bases between the two ends. This CDR3 is 11 amino acids long. The CDR3 coding sequence is TGTGCCATCGGAACCTACAATGAGCAGTTCTTC. This codes for CAIGTYNEQFF.

This clonotype was seen more than once but under ten times. The CDR3 nucleotides read TGTGCCAGCACAGACAGGTCGAAGAACACTGAAGCTTTCTTT. This encodes CASTDRSKNTEAFF. This chain links TRBV3-1 with TRBJ1-1; possible D gene TRBD1, 6 bases. Germline CDR1 and CDR2: LGHDT and YNNKEL (reference sequence). V was pared by 7 bases and J by 1 base, with 13 bases between. This CDR3 contains 14 residues. The entire variable domain, with the rest obtained from reference TRBV3-1 and TRBJ1-1, is as follows: DTAVSQTPKYLVTQMGNDKSIKCEQNLGHDTMYWYKQDSKKFLKIMFSYNNKELIINETVPNRFSPKSPDKAHLNLHINSLELGDSAVYFCASTDRSKNTEAFFGQGTRLTVV.

This clonotype was picked up many times. The chain links TRBV20-1 to TRBJ2-7, with 9 bases identical to TRBD2. The CDR3 is made up of 19 amino acids. CDR1 and CDR2 (germline): DFQATT, SNEGSKA (reference sequence). Unmatched junction bases numbered 22, after V lost 2 bases and J lost 5 bases. The CDR3 region is CSARSPPGIAGVYPHEQYF. The CDR3 DNA reads as TGCAGTGCTAGATCTCCCCCCGGGATAGCGGGAGTTTATCCCCACGAGCAGTACTTC.

The chain has TRBV18 and TRBJ1-1, with D unresolved. Germline V gene lookup returns CDR1 KGHSH and CDR2 LQKENI. The CDR3 covers 12 residues. Trimming took off 3 bases at V and 3 bases at J, with 5 bases between the two ends. The CDR3 is CASSPRDTEAFF. In DNA, the CDR3 is TGTGCCAGCTCACCGAGAGACACTGAAGCTTTCTTT. Variable domain in full (rest from reference TRBV18 and TRBJ1-1): NAGVMQNPRHLVRRRGQEARLRCSPMKGHSHVYWYRQLPEEGLKFMVYLQKENIIDESGMPKERFSAEFPKEGPSILRIQQVVRGDSAAYFCASSPRDTEAFFGQGTRLTVV.

This clonotype came up many times. The chain carries TRBV6-6 and TRBJ1-6; D is possibly TRBD1 (6 bases). The germline V and J ends were trimmed by 3 bases and 6 bases, with 15 bases remaining between them. The CDR3 contains 16 residues. Germline loops: CDR1 MNHNY, CDR2 SVGAGI (reference sequence). CDR3 amino acids: CASSYPQGRGNSPLHF. The CDR3 nucleotides read TGTGCCAGCAGTTATCCTCAGGGGCGAGGTAATTCACCCCTCCACTTT.

V and J are TRBV20-1 and TRBJ2-3; 11 nucleotides match TRBD2. The CDR3 runs to 15 residues. In germline, CDR1 is DFQATT, CDR2 SNEGSKA (reference sequence). Trimming took 1 base from V and 4 from J; bases not matched to a gene: 4. This CDR3 reads CSARATSGASDTQYF. DNA for the CDR3: TGCAGTGCTAGAGCGACTAGCGGGGCCTCAGATACGCAGTATTTT.

This clonotype was counted ten times or more. V and J are TRBV29-1 and TRBJ1-1; 7 bases line up with TRBD1. The CDR3 is 14 amino acids. Germline V gene data show CDR1 as SQVTM and CDR2 as ANQGSEA. V was clipped by 4 bases and J by 4 bases; unmatched bases: 9. The CDR3 DNA reads TGCAGCGTTGTTCCCCAGGGGGGATCCACTGAAGCTTTCTTT. As protein: CSVVPQGGSTEAFF.

Only a few counts were recorded for this clonotype. The V call is TRBV6-2 or TRBV6-3, the J call TRBJ2-1; the match to TRBD1 covers 8 bases. The ends lost 6 bases at V and 4 bases at J; junction bases unmatched: 8. The CDR3 extends over 15 amino acids. In germline, CDR1 is MNHEY, CDR2 SVGEGT. The chain's CDR3 is CASRRQGAAYNEQFF. The CDR3 DNA is TGTGCCAGCAGACGCCAGGGGGCGGCTTACAATGAGCAGTTCTTC.

This clonotype showed up just a few times. The chain joins TRBV5-1 to TRBJ2-1, with D maybe TRBD1 (6 bases). V lost 0 bases and J lost 10, with 11 bases in between. Germline V gene sequence: CDR1 SGHRS, CDR2 YFSETQ. CDR3 length: 13 amino acids. The chain's CDR3 is CASSLAGTTEQFF. Here the CDR3 DNA reads TGCGCCAGCAGCTTGGCCGGGACAACGGAGCAGTTCTTC.

To note about this clonotype: It may be a read error: a sequence one base away is much more abundant. The rearrangement joins TRBV29-1 to TRBJ1-2, with D possibly matching TRBD1 (5 bases). Per the germline V gene, CDR1 is SQVTM and CDR2 is ANQGSEA. The CDR3 sequence is 11 residues long. The CDR3 DNA is TGCAGCGTTGAGGGGGTGGATGGCTTCACCTTC. This gives the protein CSVEGVDGFTF.

This clonotype was found many times. V usage is TRBV30 and J usage is TRBJ1-5; D is ambiguous. V was pared by 3 bases and J by 0 bases, with 9 bases between. Germline values: CDR1 GTSNPN, CDR2 SVGIG (reference sequence). The CDR3 is 14 residues long. CDR3 nucleotide sequence: TGTGCCTGGAGGGGCTCATATAGCAATCAGCCCCAGCATTTT. It encodes CAWRGSYSNQPQHF.

The V and J genes are TRBV9 and TRBJ2-2; 11 bases match TRBD2. This CDR3 has 18 residues. The V segment lost 6 bases and the J segment 0 bases; nucleotides outside the gene matches: 10. Germline-derived CDR1 and CDR2 are SGDLS and YYNGEE. The CDR3 reads CASMGTSGADANTGELFF. The DNA for the CDR3 is TGTGCCAGCATGGGGACTAGCGGAGCCGACGCGAACACCGGGGAGCTGTTTTTT.

This chain connects TRBV7-9 to TRBJ1-4, with no clear D. The germline V gene encodes CDR1 SEHNR and CDR2 FQNEAQ (reference sequence). The CDR3 runs 16 residues. Deletions cut 1 base from V and 2 bases from J, with 11 bases between. The CDR3 protein is CASSLVRSTTNEKLFF. Here the CDR3 DNA reads TGTGCCAGCAGCTTAGTGCGGTCAACCACTAATGAAAAACTGTTTTTT.

This clonotype was seen ten or more times. The genes are TRBV5-4 and TRBJ2-7, with a weak D call TRBD2 (5 bases). Germline V lookup: CDR1 SGHNT, CDR2 YYREEE (reference sequence). Between the trimmed V and J ends, which lost 5 bases and 0 bases, there was a span of 9 bases. CDR3 length: 13 residues. CDR3 protein: CASSSGLSYEQYF. For the CDR3, the DNA is TGTGCCAGCAGTTCTGGACTCTCCTACGAGCAGTACTTC.